This T cell receptor beta chain was sequenced during a study of T-cell reconstitution after alpha-beta-depleted transplantation in children. Overall study findings and caveats: In patients about two months after transplant, alpha-beta T cells reportedly arose from several hundred expanded graft clones. TCRbeta diversity was high at day 60 in some patients (a result of surviving recipient T cells and thymic progenitors).

This clonotype was recorded a few times. Its antigen is unknown. Unique molecular identifiers tagged the TCRbeta library. TCRdb re-derived calls from the PCR reads in MiXCR, one entry per CDR3 protein. The table includes hundreds of thousands of distinct CDR3 sequences, 13% detected once. The CDR3 covers 14 residues. Germline V gene lookup returns CDR1 SQVTM and CDR2 ANQGSEA. The germline V and J ends were trimmed by 5 bases and 6 bases, with 18 bases remaining between them. The chain has TRBV29-1 and TRBJ2-3, with a tentative D call TRBD1 (6 bases). This TCR came from a male patient under 18 who had a stem cell transplant for acute myeloid leukemia, so the T cells may come from the graft donor. Sequenced material: PBMCs, mostly from graft donor cells, taken 360 days after TCRalphabeta/CD19-depleted stem cell transplant. The CDR3, as DNA: TGCAGCGTTAAGTCAGGGGCGAACCAGGATACGCAGTATTTT. Protein product: CSVKSGANQDTQYF.